The rows below give T cell receptor beta chains drawn from one sample of a study of blood T cell repertoires in COVID-19. The assay was immunoSEQ multiplex PCR, and TCRdb's table has in-frame clones only and misses some. The top ten clones hold 7.5% to 10% of a sample with roughly 40,000 clones, about 90% of them seen once. Sequencing was performed on peripheral blood. The receptor source for this set is a woman aged 70-85 years with acute or convalescent COVID-19. Both conserved end residues are part of each CDR3. A D gene is named only where the DNA matches it firmly. The size entry is marked missing in some rows and otherwise reads once, few, many or a size class.

clone size	D gene	V gene	J gene	CDR3 DNA	CDR3 protein
NA	TRBD1	TRBV18	TRBJ1-2	TGTGCCAGCTCACCAGAGACAGGGCGAGGCTACACCTTC	CASSPETGRGYTF
NA	TRBD2	TRBV27	TRBJ2-3	TGTGCCAGCAGTGCAGGACTAGCGGGAACAGATACGCAGTATTTT	CASSAGLAGTDTQYF
few	NA	TRBV5-1	TRBJ1-2	TGCGCCAGCAGCTGGGCAGCTAACTATGGCTACACCTTC	CASSWAANYGYTF
NA	TRBD1	TRBV3-1/TRBV3-2	TRBJ1-2	TGTGCCAGCAGCCTGGGTTCCGGGACAGGGGGCTATGGCTACACCTTC	CASSLGSGTGGYGYTF
once	TRBD1	TRBV7-2	TRBJ2-2	TGTGCCAGCAGCTTGGGACAGGCCGGGAACACCGGGGAGCTGTTTTTT	CASSLGQAGNTGELFF
NA	TRBD2	TRBV7-8	TRBJ2-5	TGTGCCAGCAGCTTAAAGAGACTAGCGGGGGGTGAGACCCAGTACTTC	CASSLKRLAGGETQYF
NA	TRBD2	TRBV19	TRBJ2-1	TGTGCCAGTAGTATAGCTAGCGGATACAATGAGCAGTTCTTC	CASSIASGYNEQFF
NA	TRBD1	TRBV5-1	TRBJ1-4	TGCGCCAGCAGCTCCTCCGGGACAGGGATCGAAAAACTGTTTTTT	CASSSSGTGIEKLFF
NA	TRBD1	TRBV2	TRBJ1-3	TGTGCCAGCAGTGAAGATGGACAGGGGCGAGACACCATATATTTT	CASSEDGQGRDTIYF
NA	TRBD2	TRBV2	TRBJ2-2	TGTGCCAGCAGAGCGGATAGCGGGCGCGCCGGGGAGCTGTTTTTT	CASRADSGRAGELFF
NA	NA	TRBV13	TRBJ2-3	TGTGCCAGCAGCCACCGGCGAGCGTCGGGGCAGTATTTT	CASSHRRASGQYF
NA	TRBD1	TRBV3-1/TRBV3-2	TRBJ1-5	TGTGCCAGCAGCCACGGGACAGGGGGCAATCAGCCCCAGCATTTT	CASSHGTGGNQPQHF
NA	NA	TRBV10-2	TRBJ2-5	TGCGCCAGCAGTGTTGGACAAGTAGAGACCCAGTACTTC	CASSVGQVETQYF
NA	TRBD1	TRBV18	TRBJ1-5	TGTGCCAGCTCAGACAGGGAAGGCAATCAGCCCCAGCATTTT	CASSDREGNQPQHF
NA	TRBD2	TRBV11-2	TRBJ2-1	TGTGCCAGCAGCTTAGTCGGCGGGACTAGCGGATACAATGAGCAGTTCTTC	CASSLVGGTSGYNEQFF
NA	TRBD2	TRBV7-3	TRBJ2-1	TGTGCCAGCAGCTCGTTCAAGGGACTAGCGGGAGATAATGAGCAGTTCTTC	CASSSFKGLAGDNEQFF
NA	NA	TRBV27	TRBJ2-1	TGTGCCAGCAGTCCGAGACAGGTGTTAGGGAATGAGCAGTTCTTC	CASSPRQVLGNEQFF
NA	NA	TRBV4-3	TRBJ1-3	TGCGCCAGCAGCCAAGAACGGGTCGGGGAACAAGGAAACACCATATATTTT	CASSQERVGEQGNTIYF
NA	TRBD2	TRBV5-1	TRBJ2-1	TGCGCCAGCTCCCAAGGGACTAGCGGGACCAATGAGCAGTTCTTC	CASSQGTSGTNEQFF
once	NA	TRBV7-2	TRBJ2-5	TGTGCCAGCAGCACACAGGAAGAGACCCAGTACTTC	CASSTQEETQYF
NA	NA	TRBV5-4	TRBJ2-6	TGTGCCAGCAGACACCGACTAGTGAGCGACGGGGCCAACGTCCTGACTTTC	CASRHRLVSDGANVLTF
NA	NA	TRBV5-8	TRBJ1-3	TGTGCCAGCAGCCCCATGGCAGGGACTGGAAACACCATATATTTT	CASSPMAGTGNTIYF
NA	NA	TRBV28	TRBJ1-1	TGTGCCAGCAGTTTCCTCACTGAAGCTTTCTTT	CASSFLTEAFF
NA	NA	TRBV28	TRBJ1-2	TGTGCCAGCAGTTCCTCCTCAGGGTTGAACGACTATGGCTACACCTTC	CASSSSSGLNDYGYTF
NA	NA	TRBV28	TRBJ2-4	TGTGCCAGCACCTTGGCCAGGGTAGCCAAAAACATTCAGTACTTC	CASTLARVAKNIQYF
NA	NA	TRBV6-6	TRBJ2-5	TGTGCCAGCAGTCCCTCAAGCCACAGGAAAGAGACCCAGTACTTC	CASSPSSHRKETQYF
NA	TRBD2	TRBV7-7	TRBJ2-1	TGTGCTAGCAGCTTGGGACTAGCGGGTAACGATGAGCAGTTCTTC	CASSLGLAGNDEQFF